This T cell receptor beta chain was obtained from a study of shared clonotypes between healthy human individuals. Sequencing was at deep level. Across several immunoSEQ plates, the genomic DNA of each subset was split evenly. The protocol was immunoSEQ multiplex PCR, while the TCRdb copy is restricted to in-frame clones and leaves out a portion. The sample records 2 million to 2.5 million clones, just over 90% being singletons. With regard to this clone: This sample also contains other DNA sequences that code for the same CDR3.

CDR1 is MDHEN, CDR2 SYDVKM, per germline. CDR3 length: 11 residues. The ends were cut back, 1 base at V and 6 bases at J, with 4 bases in the middle. The receptor comes from a man between 18 and 29 years old in good health. Some clones in this sample may be carry-over from other donors' samples. The chain has TRBV28 and TRBJ2-7; D remains ambiguous. Sequenced input: naive CD4+ T cells from PBMCs. As to subset: CD45RA+ positively selected. The CDR3 sequence is CASSLSGEQYF. DNA for the CDR3: TGTGCCAGCAGTTTATCGGGCGAGCAGTACTTC.